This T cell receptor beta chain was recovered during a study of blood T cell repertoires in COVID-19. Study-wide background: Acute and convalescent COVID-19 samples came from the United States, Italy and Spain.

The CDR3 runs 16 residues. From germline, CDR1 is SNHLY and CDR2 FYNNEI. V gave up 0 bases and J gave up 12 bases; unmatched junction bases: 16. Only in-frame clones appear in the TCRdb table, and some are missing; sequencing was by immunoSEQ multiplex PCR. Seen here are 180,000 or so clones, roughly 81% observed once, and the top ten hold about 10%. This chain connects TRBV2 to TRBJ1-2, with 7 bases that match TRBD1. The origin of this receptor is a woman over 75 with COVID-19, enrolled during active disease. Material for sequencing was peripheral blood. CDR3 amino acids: CASSEALIAAGGLNTF. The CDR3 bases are TGTGCCAGCAGTGAAGCGCTTATAGCGGCAGGGGGATTAAACACCTTC. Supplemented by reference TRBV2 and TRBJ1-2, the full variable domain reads EPEVTQTPSHQVTQMGQEVILRCVPISNHLYFYWYRQILGQKVEFLVSFYNNEISEKSEIFDDQFSVERPDGSNFTLKIRSTKLEDSAMYFCASSEALIAAGGLNTFGSGTRLTVV.